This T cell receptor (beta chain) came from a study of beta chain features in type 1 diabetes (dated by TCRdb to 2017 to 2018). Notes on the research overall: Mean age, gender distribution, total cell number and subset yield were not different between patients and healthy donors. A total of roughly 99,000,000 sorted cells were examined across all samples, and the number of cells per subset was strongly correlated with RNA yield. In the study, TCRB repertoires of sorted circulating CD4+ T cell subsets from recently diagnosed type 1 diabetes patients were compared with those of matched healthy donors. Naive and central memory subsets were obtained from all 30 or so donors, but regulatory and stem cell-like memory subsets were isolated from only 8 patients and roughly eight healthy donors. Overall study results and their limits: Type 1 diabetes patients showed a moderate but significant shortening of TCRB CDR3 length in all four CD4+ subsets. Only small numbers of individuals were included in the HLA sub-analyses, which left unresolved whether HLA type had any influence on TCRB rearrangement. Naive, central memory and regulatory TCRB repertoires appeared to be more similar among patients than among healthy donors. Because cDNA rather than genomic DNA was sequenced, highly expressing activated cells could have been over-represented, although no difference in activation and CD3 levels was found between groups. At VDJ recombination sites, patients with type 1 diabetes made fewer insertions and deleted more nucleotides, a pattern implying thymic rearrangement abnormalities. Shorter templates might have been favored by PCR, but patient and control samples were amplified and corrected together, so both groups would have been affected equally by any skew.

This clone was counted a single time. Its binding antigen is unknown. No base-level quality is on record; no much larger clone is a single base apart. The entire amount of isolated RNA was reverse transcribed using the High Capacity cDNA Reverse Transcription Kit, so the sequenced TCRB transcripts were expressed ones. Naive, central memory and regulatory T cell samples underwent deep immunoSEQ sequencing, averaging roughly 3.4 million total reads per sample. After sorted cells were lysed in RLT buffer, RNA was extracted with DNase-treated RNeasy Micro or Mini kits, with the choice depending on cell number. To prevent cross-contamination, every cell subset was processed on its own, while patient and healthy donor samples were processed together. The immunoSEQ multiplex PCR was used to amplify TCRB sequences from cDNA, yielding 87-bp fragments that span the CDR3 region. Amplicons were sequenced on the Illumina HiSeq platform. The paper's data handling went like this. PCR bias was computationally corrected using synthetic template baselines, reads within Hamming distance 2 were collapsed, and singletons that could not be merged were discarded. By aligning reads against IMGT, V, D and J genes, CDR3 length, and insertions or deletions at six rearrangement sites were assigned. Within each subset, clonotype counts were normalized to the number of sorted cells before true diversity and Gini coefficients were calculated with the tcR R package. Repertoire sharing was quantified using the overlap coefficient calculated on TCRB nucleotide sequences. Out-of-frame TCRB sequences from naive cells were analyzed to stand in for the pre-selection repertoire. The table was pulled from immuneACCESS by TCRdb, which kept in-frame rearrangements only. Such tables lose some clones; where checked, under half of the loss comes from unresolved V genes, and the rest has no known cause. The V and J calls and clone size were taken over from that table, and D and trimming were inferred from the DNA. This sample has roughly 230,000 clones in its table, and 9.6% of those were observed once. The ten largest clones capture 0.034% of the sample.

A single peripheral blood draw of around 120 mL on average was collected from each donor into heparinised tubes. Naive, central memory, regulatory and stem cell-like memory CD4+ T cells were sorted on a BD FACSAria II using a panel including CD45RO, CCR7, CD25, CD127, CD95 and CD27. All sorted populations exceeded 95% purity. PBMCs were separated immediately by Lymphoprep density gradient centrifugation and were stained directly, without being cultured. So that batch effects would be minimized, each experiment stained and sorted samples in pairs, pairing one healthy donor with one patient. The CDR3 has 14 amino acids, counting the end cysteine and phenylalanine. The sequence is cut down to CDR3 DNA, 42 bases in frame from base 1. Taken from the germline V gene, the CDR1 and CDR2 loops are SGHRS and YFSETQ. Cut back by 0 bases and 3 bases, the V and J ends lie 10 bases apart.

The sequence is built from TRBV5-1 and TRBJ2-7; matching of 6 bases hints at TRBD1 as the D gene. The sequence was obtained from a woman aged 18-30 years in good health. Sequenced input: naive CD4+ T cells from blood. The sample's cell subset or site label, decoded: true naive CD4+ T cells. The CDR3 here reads CASSLEQGIYEQYF. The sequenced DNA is TGCGCCAGCAGCTTGGAGCAGGGGATCTACGAGCAGTACTTC.